The 23 T cell receptor beta chains in this list originate from one sample, sequenced in a study of regulatory T cells in long-lasting Graves disease. In building TCR beta libraries, iRepertoire HTBI primers were used together with Arm-PCR of CDR3 regions. TCRdb analysed the multiplex PCR reads with MiXCR anew, one entry per CDR3 protein. The table has hundreds of thousands of distinct CDR3 sequences, less than 25% seen once; the top ten hold less than 9%. The time point denotes: persistent/refractory GD, antithyroid drugs over 5 years with positive TRAb. TCR sequences were obtained from RNA taken from PBMCs. Sequencing was performed on peripheral blood mononuclear cells (PBMCs), taken when the disease was refractory, from a patient treated with antithyroid drugs. The receptor source for this set is a female donor with Graves disease.

This clonotype appeared many times. V usage is TRBV10-2 and J usage is TRBJ1-1; a weak D match, TRBD1 (5 bases). CDR3 length: 15 residues. The V and J ends lost 3 bases and 4 bases respectively, with 15 bases between them. Germline loops: CDR1 WSHSY, CDR2 SAAADI. CDR3 protein: CASSEGRGEGTEAFF. The CDR3 nucleotides are TGCGCCAGCAGTGAAGGTCGGGGCGAGGGCACTGAAGCTTTCTTT.

The chain combines TRBV7-9 with TRBJ2-6; 8 bases are shared with TRBD1. The CDR3 totals 16 residues. Germline CDR1 and CDR2: SEHNR and FQNEAQ (reference sequence). Trimming took 5 bases from V and 2 from J; bases not matched to a gene: 5. The CDR3 loop reads CASSHFRGPGANVLTF. CDR3 coding DNA: TGTGCCAGCAGCCATTTCAGGGGGCCTGGGGCCAACGTCCTGACTTTC.

On this clonotype: A junction boundary mismatches the germline segment, possibly from a read error. The chain is built from TRBV12-3 or TRBV12-4 and TRBJ2-7; TRBD2 matches 8 bases. There are 16 residues in the CDR3. CDR3 amino acids: CVSSFRPQQREYEQYF. As DNA, the CDR3 is TGTGTCAGCAGTTTCAGGCCCCAACAGCGGGAGTACGAGCAGTACTTC.

This clonotype was counted ten times or more. The chain carries TRBV28 and TRBJ1-1; 8 bases are shared with TRBD1. This CDR3 region has 15 residues. V was pared by 6 bases and J by 4 bases, with 10 bases of the junction left unmatched. CDR1 and CDR2 from the germline V gene are MDHEN and SYDVKM. CDR3 nucleotide sequence: TGTGCCAGCAGACAGGGGGTAGATGGAGTCACTGAAGCTTTCTTT. This gives the protein CASRQGVDGVTEAFF.

The chain joins TRBV7-9 to TRBJ1-3; a weak D match, TRBD1 (5 bases). Germline V gene sequence: CDR1 SEHNR, CDR2 FQNEAQ (reference sequence). Trimming removed 5 bases at V and 0 bases at J, with 17 bases between. CDR3 size: 17 residues. CDR3 region: CASSPNTGTSSGNTIYF. The CDR3 DNA follows: TGTGCCAGCAGCCCGAACACCGGGACGAGCTCTGGAAACACCATATATTTT. Full variable domain (outside the CDR3, taken from reference TRBV7-9 and TRBJ1-3): DTGVSQNPRHKITKRGQNVTFRCDPISEHNRLYWYRQTLGQGPEFLTYFQNEAQLEKSRLLSDRFSAERPKGSFSTLEIQRTEQGDSAMYLCASSPNTGTSSGNTIYFGEGSWLTVV.

This clonotype was observed many times. This sequence joins TRBV20-1 and TRBJ1-6, with a possible D match to TRBD1 (6 bases). V was trimmed by 0 bases and J by 10 bases, leaving 16 bases between them. The length of the CDR3 is 15 residues. Germline CDR1 and CDR2: DFQATT and SNEGSKA (reference sequence). The CDR3 bases are TGCAGTGCTAGAGACTTGGGCAGGGGAGGATCACCCCTCCACTTT. It translates to CSARDLGRGGSPLHF.

This chain joins TRBV11-2 and TRBJ2-1; D call uncertain. CDR3 length: 16 residues. Trimming left V 8 bases short and J 1 base short, with 18 bases between. CDR1 and CDR2 (germline): SGHAT, FQNNGV. The CDR3 nucleotides read TGTGCCAGCCTCTCGATGGAGACTCGATCCTACAATGAGCAGTTCTTC. Translated: CASLSMETRSYNEQFF.

This clonotype was observed a handful of times. V is TRBV27 and J is TRBJ2-2; no firm D call. V was pared by 7 bases and J by 6 bases, with 12 bases between. This CDR3 comprises 13 residues. Germline V gene lookup returns CDR1 MNHEY and CDR2 SMNVEV (reference sequence). The CDR3 protein is CASKHLVAGELFF. The CDR3 coding sequence is TGTGCCAGCAAGCATCTGGTCGCCGGGGAGCTGTTTTTT.

V usage is TRBV7-9 and J usage is TRBJ1-1; no firm D call. In germline, CDR1 is SEHNR, CDR2 FQNEAQ (reference sequence). The V end was cut by 4 bases, the J end by 3 bases, with 6 bases between. The CDR3 sequence is 12 residues long. CDR3: CASSSVHTEAFF. CDR3 nucleotide sequence: TGTGCCAGCAGCTCCGTCCACACTGAAGCTTTCTTT.

The chain combines TRBV7-9 with TRBJ2-7, with TRBD1 matching over 8 bases. The CDR3 length is 12 residues. The germline CDR1 and CDR2 sequences are SEHNR and FQNEAQ (reference sequence). J was trimmed by 7 bases and V by 5 bases; bases with no gene match: 4. DNA of the CDR3: TGTGCCAGCAGCCCGACAGGGGCTGAGCAGTACTTC. It specifies CASSPTGAEQYF.

Ten or more counts support this clonotype. The chain recombines TRBV28 with TRBJ2-5; a possible D gene is TRBD1 (6 bases). This CDR3 spans 16 amino acids. V shed 3 bases and J shed 1 base, with 15 bases lying between them. Germline V CDR1 and CDR2: MDHEN, SYDVKM. The CDR3 region has the DNA TGTGCCAGCAGTTTGATGGAACAGGGATTCCAAGAGACCCAGTACTTC. The encoded protein is CASSLMEQGFQETQYF.

The CDR3 nucleotides are TGTGCCAGTAGTAAACCAGGGGGAACTGAAGCTTTCTTT. Protein sequence: CASSKPGGTEAFF. The rearrangement links TRBV19 to TRBJ1-1, with 7 bases lining up with TRBD1. Germline V lookup: CDR1 LNHDA, CDR2 SQIVND (reference sequence). After removal of 4 bases from V and 5 bases from J, the junction contained 4 bases not matched to a gene. This CDR3 region has 13 residues.

This clonotype was counted a few times. The V call is TRBV28, the J call TRBJ2-5; 10 nucleotides match TRBD2. Germline lookup yields CDR1 MDHEN and CDR2 SYDVKM. V lost 6 bases to trimming and J lost 1 base; unmatched junction nucleotides: 20. This CDR3 is 20 amino acids long. The CDR3 is CASRMQGGPHSGGVQETQYF. The CDR3 coding sequence is TGTGCCAGCAGGATGCAGGGGGGGCCCCACAGCGGGGGGGTCCAAGAGACCCAGTACTTC.

This clonotype was detected many times. The V and J genes are TRBV28 and TRBJ1-2, with 7 bases fitting TRBD1. Per germline, CDR1 MDHEN and CDR2 SYDVKM. The CDR3 is made up of 13 amino acids. With V trimmed by 7 bases and J by 3 bases, 5 bases remained unmatched. The chain's CDR3 is CASTEGTDYGYTF. The CDR3, as DNA: TGTGCCAGCACAGAAGGGACAGACTATGGCTACACCTTC.

This clonotype was recorded a few times. This chain connects TRBV3-1 to TRBJ2-7, with a tentative D call TRBD1 (5 bases). This CDR3 has 16 amino acids. Germline CDR1 LGHDT, CDR2 YNNKEL (reference sequence). The germline V and J ends were trimmed by 5 bases and 0 bases, with 17 bases remaining between them. CDR3 region: CASSSLPQGSSYEQYF. The CDR3 nucleotides read TGTGCCAGCAGCTCCCTTCCTCAGGGAAGCTCCTACGAGCAGTACTTC.

This chain links TRBV6-1 with TRBJ2-5; D not resolved. The V and J ends lost 6 bases and 5 bases respectively, with 16 bases between them. CDR1 is MNHNS and CDR2 is SASEGT in the germline V gene. The CDR3 covers 14 residues. CDR3 region: CASSLLGWMETQYF. The CDR3 DNA reads as TGTGCCAGCAGCCTCCTAGGCTGGATGGAGACCCAGTACTTC.

This clonotype was counted at least ten times. In DNA, the CDR3 is TGTGCCAGCAAGAAGCCGGGACTAGCGGATCAAGAGACCCAGTACTTC. Its protein product is CASKKPGLADQETQYF. The J gene is TRBJ2-5, the V gene TRBV6-1, with 11 bases aligning to TRBD2. CDR1 and CDR2 from the germline V gene are MNHNS and SASEGT. The CDR3 spans 16 residues. V lost 7 bases and J lost 2; bases outside the gene matches: 9.

This clonotype was counted at least ten times. CDR3 nucleotide sequence: TGTGCCAGCAGCATAGGGACAGCCAGCAATCAGCCCCAGCATTTT. The encoded protein is CASSIGTASNQPQHF. The chain joins TRBV7-9 to TRBJ1-5; 7 bases fit TRBD1. Germline V lookup: CDR1 SEHNR, CDR2 FQNEAQ (reference sequence). V lost 5 bases to trimming and J lost 1 base; unmatched junction nucleotides: 5. The CDR3 has 15 residues.

This clonotype was observed many times. The V call is TRBV3-1, the J call TRBJ1-1; 7 bases agree with TRBD1. This CDR3 is 16 amino acids long. The ends lost 6 bases at V and 7 bases at J; junction bases unmatched: 17. CDR1 LGHDT and CDR2 YNNKEL come from the germline V gene (reference sequence). CDR3 nucleotide sequence: TGTGCCAGCAGTCCCGGATCCGGAGGGGGCGCGGATGAAGCTTTCTTT. It translates to CASSPGSGGGADEAFF.

V is TRBV28 and J is TRBJ2-1, with TRBD1 matching over 10 bases. Germline CDR1 is MDHEN and CDR2 is SYDVKM. V lost 4 bases and J lost 6; bases outside the gene matches: 9. The CDR3 length is 16 residues. The CDR3 sequence is CASSSHTGTGVNEQFF. Written as DNA, the CDR3 is TGTGCCAGCAGTTCCCACACCGGGACAGGGGTCAATGAGCAGTTCTTC.

The sample holds many counts of this clonotype. The rearrangement uses TRBV10-3 and TRBJ2-7, with 7 bases fitting TRBD2. CDR3 length: 15 amino acids. V shed 4 bases, J shed 5 bases, and the junction held 11 bases outside the gene matches. CDR1 is ENHRY, CDR2 SYGVKD, per germline. The CDR3 sequence: CAISGLGGRSDEQYF. CDR3 nucleotides: TGTGCCATCAGTGGGCTAGGCGGGAGATCCGACGAGCAGTACTTC.

This clonotype has more than one count but fewer than ten. The chain has TRBV5-1 and TRBJ1-2; D may be TRBD1 (5 bases). The CDR3 has 13 residues. In germline, CDR1 is SGHRS, CDR2 YFSETQ. V was shortened by 4 bases and J by 6 bases, with 13 bases between the two germline ends. CDR3 sequence reads: CASSPLGQHGYTF. The DNA for the CDR3 is TGCGCCAGCAGCCCGTTGGGGCAGCATGGCTACACCTTC.

This clonotype has more than one count but fewer than ten. The V gene is TRBV10-3, the J gene TRBJ2-4, with a possible D match to TRBD1 (7 bases). This CDR3 comprises 16 residues. V dropped 4 bases and J dropped 0 bases, with 13 bases sitting between them. Germline V gene sequence: CDR1 ENHRY, CDR2 SYGVKD. DNA for the CDR3: TGTGCCATCAGTGGGGGGGACAGTCTAGCCAAAAACATTCAGTACTTC. Amino acid sequence: CAISGGDSLAKNIQYF.